Described below is a single T cell receptor beta chain sequence and its context. Its antigen is not known. The data belong to a study of vaccination effects on CD4 cells after COVID-19. The wider study: Late post-vaccine samples came at days +241, +227 and +161 respectively.

ViraFEST assay sequencing came after antigen-specific CD4+ T cells were expanded with viral peptide pools. Subsequent to 10 days of culture, CD4+ T cells were isolated. It was between March and December 2020 that the person had a SARS-CoV-2 infection confirmed by PCR. Vaccine administered to participants consisted of two doses of either BNT162b2 or mRNA-1273. Germline values: CDR1 SGHDN, CDR2 FVKESK. The CDR3 covers 17 residues. V was trimmed by 5 bases and J by 8 bases, leaving 24 bases between them. This table comes from immunoSEQ multiplex PCR, and its TCRdb copy is limited to in-frame clones, with some not included. The sample yields 11,000 to 15,000 clones, roughly 75% seen once.

The receptor's source is a human donor who had a prior SARS-CoV-2 infection. The gene calls are TRBV14 and TRBJ1-4, with D tentatively TRBD1 (6 bases). Sample: CD4+ T cells from PBMCs cultured with SARS-CoV-2 spike peptides, taken after COVID-19 vaccination. The CDR3 loop reads CASSVTSWDTMREKLFF. For the CDR3, the DNA is TGTGCCAGCAGCGTGACGTCATGGGACACAATGAGGGAAAAACTGTTTTTT.